Listed here are 24 T cell receptor beta chains from one sample, sequenced in a study of blood T cells in healthy people across ages. A J-beta primer mix and a sample-barcoded 5' primer were used in a second PCR of about 7 to 12 cycles. TCRdb processed the 5' RACE reads anew with MiXCR; each CDR3 protein has one entry. The data contain 1.8 million or so distinct CDR3 sequences, around 40% of them singletons. The material sequenced was blood. The receptors derive from a human donor in good health.

CDR3 DNA: TGTGCCAGCGGTACCCGCAACAGGGGGACTAATGAAAAACTGTTTTTT. Translation gives CASGTRNRGTNEKLFF. The chain links TRBV2 to TRBJ1-4, with 8 bases matching TRBD1. CDR1 SNHLY and CDR2 FYNNEI come from the germline V gene. The CDR3 runs 16 residues. J gave up 2 bases and V 8 bases, and 10 bases lay outside the gene matches.

This clonotype was detected only a few times. CDR3 protein: CASSLGQYMTYEQYF. In DNA, the CDR3 is TGCGCCAGCAGCTTAGGGCAATATATGACCTACGAGCAGTACTTC. The chain recombines TRBV5-1 with TRBJ2-7; D is undetermined. Trimming cost V 2 bases and J 2 bases, with 14 bases left between them. The CDR3 sequence is 15 residues long. The V gene's germline CDR1 is SGHRS and CDR2 YFSETQ.

This clonotype was found a few times. The chain joins TRBV6-2 or TRBV6-3 to TRBJ2-5, with 11 bases fitting TRBD2. The CDR3 has 18 residues. In germline, CDR1 is MNHEY, CDR2 SVGEGT. With 0 bases clipped from V and 1 base from J, the junction kept 7 bases outside the gene matches. In DNA, the CDR3 is TGTGCCAGCAGTTACTCAGGGACTAGCGGCGGACCCCAAGAGACCCAGTACTTC. This codes for CASSYSGTSGGPQETQYF.

This clonotype was picked up a small number of times. The chain recombines TRBV7-9 with TRBJ2-1; D perhaps matches TRBD1 (6 bases). Per the germline V gene, CDR1 is SEHNR and CDR2 is FQNEAQ (reference sequence). Deletions cut 5 bases from V and 7 bases from J, with 12 bases between. The CDR3 consists of 13 residues. The CDR3 DNA reads TGTGCCAGCAGCAATTACAGGGTTAATGAGCAGTTCTTC. Amino acids: CASSNYRVNEQFF.

This sequence joins TRBV10-3 and TRBJ2-6; the D gene is possibly TRBD2 (6 bases). Germline CDR1 reads ENHRY; CDR2 reads SYGVKD. V was cut by 6 bases and J by 2 bases, with 14 bases left in between. The CDR3 length is 16 residues. In DNA form, the CDR3 reads TGTGCCATCAGCGGGCCCGGGGGTCCTGGGGCCAACGTCCTGACTTTC. Amino acid sequence: CAISGPGGPGANVLTF.

This clonotype has a handful of counts. This chain connects TRBV4-3 to TRBJ2-5, with D uncertain. The end of the DNA aligns better with TRBJ2-7, so the J call may be wrong. Germline V gene sequence: CDR1 LGHNA, CDR2 YSLEER. This CDR3 is built from 15 residues. The CDR3 sequence: CASSQGSLDSYEQYF. The CDR3 nucleotides are TGCGCCAGCAGCCAAGGTAGTCTAGATAGCTACGAGCAGTACTTC.

There are many counts of this clonotype. This chain connects TRBV29-1 to TRBJ2-7; TRBD1 aligns across 10 bases. V lost 7 bases and J lost 7; bases outside the gene matches: 10. This CDR3 spans 13 amino acids. Germline CDR1 reads SQVTM; CDR2 reads ANQGSEA. The CDR3 DNA reads TGCAGCGCAGTGACAGGGGGCGCGGGGGAGCAGTACTTC. Translated, it gives CSAVTGGAGEQYF.

This clonotype was recorded a few times. The junction departs from germline at one end; a sequencing error may be responsible. The J gene is TRBJ2-1, the V gene TRBV7-8; TRBD2 aligns across 7 bases. Germline lookup yields CDR1 SGHVS and CDR2 FQNEAQ. CDR3 length equals 15 residues. CDR3 nucleotide sequence: TGTGCCAGCAGTATAAGCGGGGCCACCTACAATGGGCAGTTCTTC. Translating gives CASSISGATYNGQFF.

This clonotype has ten or more counts. CDR3 loop: CASSFRRGTDTQYF. The CDR3 region has the DNA TGTGCCAGCAGTTTTCGCCGGGGCACAGATACGCAGTATTTT. V is TRBV7-2 and J is TRBJ2-3; D gene unclear. This CDR3 comprises 14 residues. Trimming removed 6 bases from V and 1 base from J, with 11 bases in between. Germline values: CDR1 SGHTA, CDR2 FQGNSA.

The chain carries TRBV7-8 and TRBJ1-2, with D possibly being TRBD1 (5 bases). V was shortened by 4 bases and J by 0 bases, with 18 bases between the two germline ends. There are 17 residues in the CDR3. CDR1 is SGHVS and CDR2 is FQNEAQ in the germline V gene. Here the CDR3 reads CASSSHVGVLANYGYTF. CDR3 in DNA: TGTGCCAGCAGCTCACACGTAGGGGTGTTAGCTAACTATGGCTACACCTTC.

This sequence joins TRBV5-6 and TRBJ1-2; D ambiguous. CDR1 and CDR2 (germline): SGHDT, YYEEEE. The CDR3 length is 13 residues. Trimming removed 3 bases at V and 2 bases at J, with 8 bases between. DNA of the CDR3: TGTGCCAGCAGCTCAAACCTGAACTATGGCTACACCTTC. It is translated as CASSSNLNYGYTF.

The V and J genes are TRBV4-1 and TRBJ1-6; perhaps TRBD1 as D (5 bases). The ends were cut back, 1 base at V and 6 bases at J, with 13 bases in the middle. CDR1 is MGHRA and CDR2 is YSYEKL in the germline V gene. CDR3 size: 16 residues. The DNA for the CDR3 is TGCGCCAGCAGCCAAGTGGGGGTAGGGGCTAATTCACCCCTCCACTTT. Protein sequence: CASSQVGVGANSPLHF.

The chain has TRBV11-2 and TRBJ1-4; D unclear. There are 12 residues in the CDR3. Germline loops: CDR1 SGHAT, CDR2 FQNNGV. The V end was cut by 1 base, the J end by 8 bases, with 5 bases between. CDR3: CASSLVREKLFF. Written as DNA, the CDR3 is TGTGCCAGCAGCTTAGTGAGGGAAAAACTGTTTTTT.

This clonotype was seen only once. V gene TRBV5-6 combines with J gene TRBJ2-2; the D gene is possibly TRBD1 (6 bases). V was pared by 2 bases and J by 1 base, with 9 bases between. The germline CDR1 and CDR2 sequences are SGHDT and YYEEEE. The CDR3 has 15 residues. The CDR3, as DNA: TGTGCCAGCAGCTTTTGGGACATGAACACCGGGGAGCTGTTTTTT. Its translation: CASSFWDMNTGELFF.

J is TRBJ1-4 and V is TRBV11-2; 7 bases match TRBD1. Trimming took 4 bases from V and 4 from J; bases not matched to a gene: 9. The germline V gene encodes CDR1 SGHAT and CDR2 FQNNGV. The CDR3 runs to 16 residues. This chain's CDR3 is CASSSDRAKVNEKLFF. The CDR3 nucleotides read TGTGCCAGCAGCTCCGACAGGGCTAAAGTTAATGAAAAACTGTTTTTT.

This clonotype was found a few times. The V and J genes are TRBV10-3 and TRBJ1-2, with a possible D match to TRBD1 (6 bases). V lost 7 bases to trimming and J lost 5 bases, with 20 bases between them. The V gene's germline CDR1 is ENHRY and CDR2 SYGVKD. The CDR3 contains 15 residues. Written as DNA, the CDR3 is TGTGCCATCACCCGAGAGGGGGGGCGCGTATATGGCTACACCTTC. The encoded protein is CAITREGGRVYGYTF.

This clonotype was seen at least ten times. The chain has TRBV3-1 and TRBJ2-1; no firm D call. Trimming removed 0 bases at V and 5 bases at J, with 5 bases between. CDR3 length: 13 residues. The germline V gene encodes CDR1 LGHDT and CDR2 YNNKEL (reference sequence). CDR3 coding DNA: TGTGCCAGCAGCCAAGATAACAACAATGAGCAGTTCTTC. This gives the protein CASSQDNNNEQFF.

The chain has TRBV7-2 and TRBJ2-3; D perhaps matches TRBD1 (6 bases). Germline V gene lookup returns CDR1 SGHTA and CDR2 FQGNSA. CDR3 length: 19 residues. The germline V and J ends were trimmed by 6 bases and 0 bases, with 25 bases remaining between them. CDR3 in DNA: TGTGCCAGCAGTTTCCTACAGGGCCTCCAGGCTGTGAGCACAGATACGCAGTATTTT. Amino acid sequence: CASSFLQGLQAVSTDTQYF.

The chain links TRBV7-6 to TRBJ1-5; unclear D gene. The CDR3 length is 13 residues. The germline V gene has CDR1 SGHVS and CDR2 FNYEAQ. Trimming left V 5 bases short and J 4 bases short, with 9 bases between. The CDR3 nucleotides read TGTGCCAGCAGCCGCCTAACTAATCAGCCCCAGCATTTT. Protein sequence: CASSRLTNQPQHF. Supplemented by reference TRBV7-6 and TRBJ1-5, the full variable domain reads GAGVSQSPRYKVTKRGQDVALRCDPISGHVSLYWYRQALGQGPEFLTYFNYEAQQDKSGLPNDRFSAERPEGSISTLTIQRTEQRDSAMYRCASSRLTNQPQHFGDGTRLSIL.

In DNA, the CDR3 is TGCAGTGCTAGAGAATCGGGGGGCTTTGGGGAGACCCAGTACTTC. It codes for CSARESGGFGETQYF. This chain connects TRBV20-1 to TRBJ2-5, with D tentatively TRBD2 (7 bases). The CDR3 length is 15 residues. Trimming shortened V by 0 bases and J by 5 bases, and 16 bases separated the two germline ends. Germline V CDR1 and CDR2: DFQATT, SNEGSKA (reference sequence).

J is TRBJ2-6 and V is TRBV28, with 8 bases fitting TRBD1. With V trimmed by 2 bases and J by 4 bases, 13 bases remained unmatched. The CDR3 runs to 19 residues. Germline CDR1 and CDR2: MDHEN and SYDVKM. This chain's CDR3 is CASSLTARGRSGGANVLTF. The CDR3 region has the DNA TGTGCCAGCAGTTTAACGGCCAGGGGGCGATCGGGAGGGGCCAACGTCCTGACTTTC.

This clonotype turned up a few times. The J gene is TRBJ1-1, the V gene TRBV29-1; weak D call: TRBD1 (6 bases). The germline CDR1 and CDR2 sequences are SQVTM and ANQGSEA. This CDR3 region has 13 residues. Trimming left V 5 bases short and J 5 bases short, with 15 bases between. The CDR3, as DNA: TGCAGCGTTACACAGGGAGGTCATACTGAAGCTTTCTTT. Amino acids: CSVTQGGHTEAFF. The complete variable domain, with remaining parts taken from reference TRBV29-1 and TRBJ1-1, reads SAVISQKPSRDICQRGTSLTIQCQVDSQVTMMFWYRQQPGQSLTLIATANQGSEATYESGFVIDKFPISRPNLTFSTLTVSNMSPEDSSIYLCSVTQGGHTEAFFGQGTRLTVV.

The chain uses TRBV20-1 and TRBJ2-5; no clear D. Trimming left V 6 bases short and J 4 bases short, with 15 bases between. This CDR3 comprises 13 residues. Germline assignment: CDR1 DFQATT and CDR2 SNEGSKA (reference sequence). This CDR3 reads CSAPVILPETQYF. The CDR3 region has the DNA TGCAGTGCCCCCGTAATTTTGCCAGAGACCCAGTACTTC.

V and J are TRBV4-3 and TRBJ2-7; D call uncertain. CDR1 is LGHNA, CDR2 YSLEER, per germline. CDR3 length: 15 amino acids. V lost 0 bases to trimming and J lost 3 bases, with 12 bases between them. CDR3 amino acids: CASSQDIGWLYEQYF. The CDR3 region has the DNA TGCGCCAGCAGCCAAGATATCGGTTGGCTCTACGAGCAGTACTTC.